This TCR beta chain was observed in a study of shared clonotypes between healthy human individuals. The CDR3 runs 17 residues. V gave up 3 bases and J gave up 1 base, with 16 bases separating them. The germline gives CDR1 SNHLY, CDR2 FYNNEI. The run depth of the assay was deep. Assay: immunoSEQ multiplex PCR; the TCRdb copy retains only in-frame clones and omits some. The top ten hold nearly 0.065% of the sample, which has approximately 530,000 clones, about 96% seen once. This receptor was obtained from a woman in her 30s in good health. The chain employs TRBV2 and TRBJ2-1; no firm D call. Sequencing was performed on naive CD4+ T cells sorted from blood. Subset reported: CD45RA+ positively selected. CDR3 sequence (DNA): TGTGCCAGCAGTGACTTCGGGTGGCAAGGATCCTACAATGAGCAGTTCTTC. Translated, it gives CASSDFGWQGSYNEQFF. Based on the CDR3 plus reference TRBV2 and TRBJ2-1, the full variable domain is EPEVTQTPSHQVTQMGQEVILRCVPISNHLYFYWYRQILGQKVEFLVSFYNNEISEKSEIFDDQFSVERPDGSNFTLKIRSTKLEDSAMYFCASSDFGWQGSYNEQFFGPGTRLTVL.